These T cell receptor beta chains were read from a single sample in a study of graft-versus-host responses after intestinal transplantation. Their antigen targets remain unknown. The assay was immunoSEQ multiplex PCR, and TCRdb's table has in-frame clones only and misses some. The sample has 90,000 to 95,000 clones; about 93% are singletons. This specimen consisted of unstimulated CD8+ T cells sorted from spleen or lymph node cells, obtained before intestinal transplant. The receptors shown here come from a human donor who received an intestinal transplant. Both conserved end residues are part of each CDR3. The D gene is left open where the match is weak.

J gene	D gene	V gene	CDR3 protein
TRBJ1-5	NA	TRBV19	CASSIWDNNQPQHF
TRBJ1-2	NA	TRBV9	CASSVGSRSYGYTF
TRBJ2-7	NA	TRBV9	CASSAGLGSSYEQYF
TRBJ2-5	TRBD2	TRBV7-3	CASSSGLARETQYF
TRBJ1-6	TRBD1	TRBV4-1	CASSQETGAYNSPLHF
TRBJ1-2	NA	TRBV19	CASSMAVDRYTF
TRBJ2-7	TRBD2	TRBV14	CASSQDSGGYPYEQYF
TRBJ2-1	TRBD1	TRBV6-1	CASSEAEWTGGLRDEQFF
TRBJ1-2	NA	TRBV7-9	CASSSLEYGGANYGYTF
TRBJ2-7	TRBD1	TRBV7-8	CASSRTGTTYEQYF
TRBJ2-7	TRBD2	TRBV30	CAWSDSLTSGTSFYEQYF
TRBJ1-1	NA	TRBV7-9	CASSLPVDRTGSEAFF
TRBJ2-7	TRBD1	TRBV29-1	CSVTGVSYEQYF
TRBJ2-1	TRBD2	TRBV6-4	CASSEKTSGINEQFF
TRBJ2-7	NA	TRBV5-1	CASSFSGGEQYF
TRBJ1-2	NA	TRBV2	CASSERTVANYGYTF
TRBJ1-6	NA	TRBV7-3	CASSRGNYNSPLHF
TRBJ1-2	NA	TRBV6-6	CASRDMGYGYTF
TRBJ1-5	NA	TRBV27	CASSLSIGEIGNQPQHF
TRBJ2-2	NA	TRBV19	CASGQGSGELFF
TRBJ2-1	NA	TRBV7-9	CASSLSVREQFF
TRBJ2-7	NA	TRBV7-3	CASSLGVPTGSYEQYF
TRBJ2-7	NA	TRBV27	CASSFSSSPYEQYF
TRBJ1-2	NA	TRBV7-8	CASSLVTGTYGYTF
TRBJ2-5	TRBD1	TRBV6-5	CASSYTAGQVLWTQYF